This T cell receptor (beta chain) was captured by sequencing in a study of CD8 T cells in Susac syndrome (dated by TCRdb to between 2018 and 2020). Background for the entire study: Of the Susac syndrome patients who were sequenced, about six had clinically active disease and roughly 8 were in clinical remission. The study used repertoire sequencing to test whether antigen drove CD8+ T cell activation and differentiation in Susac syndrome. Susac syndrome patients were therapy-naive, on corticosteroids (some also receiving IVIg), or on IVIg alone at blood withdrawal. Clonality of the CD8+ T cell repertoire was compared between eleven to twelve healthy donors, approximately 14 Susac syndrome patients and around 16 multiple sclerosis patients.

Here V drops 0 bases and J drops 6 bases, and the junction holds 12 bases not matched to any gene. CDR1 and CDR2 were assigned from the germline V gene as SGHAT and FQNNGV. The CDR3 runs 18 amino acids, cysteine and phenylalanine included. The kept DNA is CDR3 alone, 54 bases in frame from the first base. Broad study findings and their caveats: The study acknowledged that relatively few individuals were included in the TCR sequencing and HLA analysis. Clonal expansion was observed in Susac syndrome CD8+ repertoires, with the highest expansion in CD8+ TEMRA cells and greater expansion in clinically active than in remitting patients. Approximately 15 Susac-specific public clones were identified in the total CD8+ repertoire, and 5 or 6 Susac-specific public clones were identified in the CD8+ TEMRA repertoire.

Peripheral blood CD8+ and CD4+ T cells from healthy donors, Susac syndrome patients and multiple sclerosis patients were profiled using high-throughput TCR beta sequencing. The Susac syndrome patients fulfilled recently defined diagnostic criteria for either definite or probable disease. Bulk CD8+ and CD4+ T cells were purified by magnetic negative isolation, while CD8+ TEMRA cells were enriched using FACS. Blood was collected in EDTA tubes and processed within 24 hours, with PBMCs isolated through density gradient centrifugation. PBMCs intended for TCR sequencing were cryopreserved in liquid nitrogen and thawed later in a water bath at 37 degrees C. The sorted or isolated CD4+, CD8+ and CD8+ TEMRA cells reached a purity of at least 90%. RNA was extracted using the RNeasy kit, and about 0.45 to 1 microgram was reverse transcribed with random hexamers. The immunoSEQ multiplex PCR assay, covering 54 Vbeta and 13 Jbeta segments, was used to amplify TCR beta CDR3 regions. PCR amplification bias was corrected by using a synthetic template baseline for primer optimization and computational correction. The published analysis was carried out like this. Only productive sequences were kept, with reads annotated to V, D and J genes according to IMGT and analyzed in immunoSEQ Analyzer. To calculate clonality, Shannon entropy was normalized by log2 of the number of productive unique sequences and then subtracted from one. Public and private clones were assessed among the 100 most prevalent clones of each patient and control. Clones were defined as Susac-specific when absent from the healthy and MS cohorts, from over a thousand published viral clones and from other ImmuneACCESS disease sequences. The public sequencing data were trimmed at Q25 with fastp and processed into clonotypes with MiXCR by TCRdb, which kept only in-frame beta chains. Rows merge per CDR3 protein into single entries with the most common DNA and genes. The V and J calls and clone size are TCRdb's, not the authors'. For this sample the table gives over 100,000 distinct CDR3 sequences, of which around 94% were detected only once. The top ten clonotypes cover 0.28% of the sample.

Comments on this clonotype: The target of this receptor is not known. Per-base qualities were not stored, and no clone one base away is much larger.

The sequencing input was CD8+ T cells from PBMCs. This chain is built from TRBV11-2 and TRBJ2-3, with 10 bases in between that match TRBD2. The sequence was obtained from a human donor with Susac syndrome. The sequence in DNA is TGTGCCAGCAGCTTAGAAATCGAAGCGGGGGGGCCGCAGGATACGCAGTATTTT. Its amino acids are CASSLEIEAGGPQDTQYF.